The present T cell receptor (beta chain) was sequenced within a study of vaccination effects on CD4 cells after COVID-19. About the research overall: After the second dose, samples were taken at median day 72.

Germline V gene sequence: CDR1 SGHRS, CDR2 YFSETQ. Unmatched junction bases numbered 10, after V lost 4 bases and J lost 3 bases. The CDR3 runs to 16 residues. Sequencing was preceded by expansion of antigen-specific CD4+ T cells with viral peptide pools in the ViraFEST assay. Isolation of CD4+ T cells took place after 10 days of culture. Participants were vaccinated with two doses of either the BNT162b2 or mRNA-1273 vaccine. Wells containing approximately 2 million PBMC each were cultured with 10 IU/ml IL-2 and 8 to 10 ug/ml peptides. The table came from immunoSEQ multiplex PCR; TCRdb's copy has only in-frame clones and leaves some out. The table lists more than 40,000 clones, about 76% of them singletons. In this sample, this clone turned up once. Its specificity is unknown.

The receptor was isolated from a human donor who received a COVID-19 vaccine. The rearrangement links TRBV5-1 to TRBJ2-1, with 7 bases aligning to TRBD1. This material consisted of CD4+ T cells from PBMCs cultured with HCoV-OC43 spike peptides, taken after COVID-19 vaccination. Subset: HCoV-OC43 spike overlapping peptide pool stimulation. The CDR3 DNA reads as TGCGCCAGCAGCCGGGATGGGGACAGTGGCTACAATGAGCAGTTCTTC. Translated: CASSRDGDSGYNEQFF.